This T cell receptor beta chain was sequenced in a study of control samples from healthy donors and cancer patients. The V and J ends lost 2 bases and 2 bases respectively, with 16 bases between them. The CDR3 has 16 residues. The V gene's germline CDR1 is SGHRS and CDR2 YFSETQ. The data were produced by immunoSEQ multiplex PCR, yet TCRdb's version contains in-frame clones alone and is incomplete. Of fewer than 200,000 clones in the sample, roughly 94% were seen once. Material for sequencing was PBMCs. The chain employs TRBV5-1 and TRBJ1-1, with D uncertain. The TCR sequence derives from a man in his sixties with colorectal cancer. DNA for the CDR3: TGCGCCAGCAGCTTTACCGGCTTTGACTTAAACACTGAAGCTTTCTTT. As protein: CASSFTGFDLNTEAFF. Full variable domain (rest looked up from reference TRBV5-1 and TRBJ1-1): KAGVTQTPRYLIKTRGQQVTLSCSPISGHRSVSWYQQTPGQGLQFLFEYFSETQRNKGNFPGRFSGRQFSNSRSEMNVSTLELGDSALYLCASSFTGFDLNTEAFFGQGTRLTVV.